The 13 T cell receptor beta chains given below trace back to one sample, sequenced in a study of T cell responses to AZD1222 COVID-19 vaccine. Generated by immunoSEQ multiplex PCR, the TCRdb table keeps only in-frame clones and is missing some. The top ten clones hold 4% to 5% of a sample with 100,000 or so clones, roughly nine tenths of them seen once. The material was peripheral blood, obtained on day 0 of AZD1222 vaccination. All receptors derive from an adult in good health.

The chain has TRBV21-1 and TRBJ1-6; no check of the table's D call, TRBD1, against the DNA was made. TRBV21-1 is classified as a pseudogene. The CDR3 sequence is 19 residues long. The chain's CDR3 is CASSTRDRVSPSYNSPLHF. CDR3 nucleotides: TGTGCCAGCAGCACCCGGGACAGGGTCTCCCCCTCCTATAATTCACCCCTCCACTTT.

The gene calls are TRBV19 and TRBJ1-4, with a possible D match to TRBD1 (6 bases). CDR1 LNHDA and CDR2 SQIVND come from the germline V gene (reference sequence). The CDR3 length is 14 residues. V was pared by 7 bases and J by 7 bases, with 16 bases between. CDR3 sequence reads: CASTLQGGGEKLFF. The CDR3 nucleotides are TGTGCCAGTACCTTACAGGGAGGCGGTGAAAAACTGTTTTTT.

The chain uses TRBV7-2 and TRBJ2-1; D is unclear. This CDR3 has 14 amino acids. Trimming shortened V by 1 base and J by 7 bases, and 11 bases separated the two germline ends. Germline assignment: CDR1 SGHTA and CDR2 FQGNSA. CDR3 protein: CASSLDMQRNEQFF. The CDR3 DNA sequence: TGTGCCAGCAGCTTAGACATGCAGAGGAATGAGCAGTTCTTC.

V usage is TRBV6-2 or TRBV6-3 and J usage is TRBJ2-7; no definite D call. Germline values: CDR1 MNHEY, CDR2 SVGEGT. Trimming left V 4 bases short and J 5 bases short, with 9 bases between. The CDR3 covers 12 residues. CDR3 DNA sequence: TGTGCCAGCAGTTGGGCCACCCACGAGCAGTACTTC. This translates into CASSWATHEQYF.

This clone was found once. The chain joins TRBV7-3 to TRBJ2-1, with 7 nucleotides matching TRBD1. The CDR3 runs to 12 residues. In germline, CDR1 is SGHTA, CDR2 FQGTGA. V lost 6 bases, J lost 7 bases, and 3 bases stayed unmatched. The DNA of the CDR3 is TGTGCCAGCAGTTTACAGGGGAATGAGCAGTTCTTC. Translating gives CASSLQGNEQFF. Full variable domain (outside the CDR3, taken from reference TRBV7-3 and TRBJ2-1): GAGVSQTPSNKVTEKGKYVELRCDPISGHTALYWYRQSLGQGPEFLIYFQGTGAADDSGLPNDRFFAVRPEGSVSTLKIQRTERGDSAVYLCASSLQGNEQFFGPGTRLTVL.

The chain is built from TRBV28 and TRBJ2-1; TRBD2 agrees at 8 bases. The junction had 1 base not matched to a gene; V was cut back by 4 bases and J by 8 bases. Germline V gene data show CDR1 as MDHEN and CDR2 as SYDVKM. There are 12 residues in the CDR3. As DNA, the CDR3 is TGTGCCAGCAGTTCGACTAGCGATGAGCAGTTCTTC. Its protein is CASSSTSDEQFF.

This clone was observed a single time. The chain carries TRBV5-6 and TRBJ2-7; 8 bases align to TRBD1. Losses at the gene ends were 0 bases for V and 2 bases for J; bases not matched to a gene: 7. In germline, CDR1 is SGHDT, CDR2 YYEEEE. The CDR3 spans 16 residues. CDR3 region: CASSLAVGTGTYEQYF. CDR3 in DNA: TGTGCCAGCAGCTTGGCGGTTGGGACAGGCACCTACGAGCAGTACTTC.

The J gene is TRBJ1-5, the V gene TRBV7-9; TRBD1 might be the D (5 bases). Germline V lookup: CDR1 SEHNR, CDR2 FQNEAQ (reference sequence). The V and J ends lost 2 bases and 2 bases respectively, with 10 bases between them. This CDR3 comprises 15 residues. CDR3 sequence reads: CASSLRGGGNQPQHF. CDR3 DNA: TGTGCCAGCAGCTTAAGGGGCGGGGGCAATCAGCCCCAGCATTTT.

CDR3 protein: CASSLGAGGPTDTQYF. CDR3 sequence (DNA): TGTGCCAGCAGCTTGGGGGCGGGGGGCCCCACAGATACGCAGTATTTT. This chain uses TRBV11-2 with TRBJ2-3; 8 positions agree with TRBD2. Per the germline V gene, CDR1 is SGHAT and CDR2 is FQNNGV. The trim removed 3 bases at V and 2 bases at J, leaving 7 bases unmatched. The CDR3 is 16 amino acids.

The CDR3 spells CASSLYSSEQYF. CDR3 in DNA: TGTGCCAGCAGCTTGTACTCATCCGAGCAGTACTTC. The chain uses TRBV5-4 and TRBJ2-7; D gene ambiguous. The germline CDR1 and CDR2 sequences are SGHNT and YYREEE (reference sequence). The CDR3 totals 12 residues. V was clipped by 1 base and J by 6 bases, with 8 bases between them.

The CDR3 here is CASSEQGIGTEAFF. In DNA, the CDR3 is TGTGCCAGCAGCGAACAGGGGATCGGCACTGAAGCTTTCTTT. This chain connects TRBV2 to TRBJ1-1; 7 bases are a match to TRBD1. Germline CDR1 is SNHLY and CDR2 is FYNNEI. V was clipped by 6 bases and J by 4 bases; unmatched bases: 8. The length of the CDR3 is 14 residues.

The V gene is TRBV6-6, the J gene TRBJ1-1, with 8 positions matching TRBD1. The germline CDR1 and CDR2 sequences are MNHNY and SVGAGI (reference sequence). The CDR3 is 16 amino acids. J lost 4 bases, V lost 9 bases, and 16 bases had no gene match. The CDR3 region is CASPRVAQGAGTEAFF. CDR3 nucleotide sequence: TGTGCCAGTCCGAGGGTGGCGCAGGGGGCGGGCACTGAAGCTTTCTTT.

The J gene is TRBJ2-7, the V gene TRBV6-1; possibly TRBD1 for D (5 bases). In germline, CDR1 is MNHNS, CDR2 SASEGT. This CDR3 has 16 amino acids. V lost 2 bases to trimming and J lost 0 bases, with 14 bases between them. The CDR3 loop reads CASSEQTVVSSYEQYF. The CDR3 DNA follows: TGTGCCAGCAGTGAACAGACAGTGGTAAGCTCCTACGAGCAGTACTTC.